This TCR beta chain was profiled in a study of cytomegalovirus exposure and HLA in healthy donors. Study background: Around 80 million unique TCRs from HLA-typed donors were held in an early data release. Study conclusions and caveats: Some V segments (TRBV6-2 and TRBV6-3 among them) were excluded as indistinguishable. Most of the TCR beta V segments (in an earlier analysis) were productive either about 87% or about 30% of the time.

Notes on this clone: Its antigen is still unknown.

Vbeta (60) and Jbeta (13) primers were used in the PCR. Produced via immunoSEQ multiplex PCR; TCRdb's table is partial and in-frame only. The sample shows under 200,000 clones, 82% of them seen only once. V lost 4 bases, J lost 6 bases, and 15 bases lay in between. The germline V gene encodes CDR1 SQVTM and CDR2 ANQGSEA. This CDR3 region has 13 residues. The source is a woman aged 18-29 years in good health and CMV-seronegative. V gene TRBV29-1 combines with J gene TRBJ1-2, with D tentatively TRBD1 (5 bases). The sample was PBMCs. The CDR3 sequence: CSVVSQGGNGYTF. The CDR3 DNA follows: TGCAGCGTTGTTTCCCAGGGTGGGAATGGCTACACCTTC. Full variable domain (remainder filled in from reference TRBV29-1 and TRBJ1-2): SAVISQKPSRDICQRGTSLTIQCQVDSQVTMMFWYRQQPGQSLTLIATANQGSEATYESGFVIDKFPISRPNLTFSTLTVSNMSPEDSSIYLCSVVSQGGNGYTFGSGTRLTVV.